Each of the 27 T cell receptor beta chains below was sequenced from the same sample in a study of cytomegalovirus exposure and HLA in healthy donors. PCR primers comprised 60 Vbeta and 13 Jbeta primers. Sequencing was performed with immunoSEQ multiplex PCR; in TCRdb, only in-frame clones are kept and a portion is missing. The table shows 210,000 or so clones, with approximately 90% occurring only once. The sample was PBMCs. The source of these receptors is a young woman in good health and CMV-seronegative.

The chain employs TRBV6-1 and TRBJ2-7; weak D call: TRBD2 (6 bases). The CDR3 runs 15 residues. V was cut by 9 bases and J by 0 bases, with 18 bases left in between. CDR1 and CDR2 (germline): MNHNS, SASEGT. CDR3 loop: CASRPDWDSSYEQYF. CDR3 DNA sequence: TGTGCCAGTCGACCCGACTGGGACTCCTCCTACGAGCAGTACTTC.

The V gene is TRBV19, the J gene TRBJ1-2; 7 bases align to TRBD1. The CDR3 totals 12 residues. V lost 8 bases to trimming and J lost 11 bases; unmatched junction nucleotides: 11. CDR1 is LNHDA, CDR2 SQIVND, per germline (reference sequence). The CDR3 sequence is CASSVTRDRYTF. Written as DNA, the CDR3 is TGTGCCAGTTCGGTCACCCGGGACAGATACACCTTC.

This sequence joins TRBV15 and TRBJ2-7, with 10 bases identical to TRBD1. The germline V gene encodes CDR1 LNHNV and CDR2 YYDKDF (reference sequence). V lost 5 bases, J lost 5 bases, and 9 bases stayed unmatched. The CDR3 consists of 15 residues. The CDR3 loop reads CATSYETGGVDEQYF. CDR3 sequence (DNA): TGTGCCACCAGCTACGAGACAGGGGGCGTCGACGAGCAGTACTTC.

This clone was observed once. The chain links TRBV4-3 to TRBJ1-1; D unclear. Germline V lookup: CDR1 LGHNA, CDR2 YSLEER. The CDR3 sequence is 14 residues long. Trimming took 0 bases from V and 5 from J, leaving 10 bases between them. DNA for the CDR3: TGCGCCAGCAGCCAAGATCGGGGTGAAACTGAAGCTTTCTTT. This codes for CASSQDRGETEAFF.

CDR3 protein: CASSFMSRASGTGELFF. The CDR3 DNA reads TGTGCCAGCAGCTTCATGTCCAGGGCATCGGGCACCGGGGAGCTGTTTTTT. The genes are TRBV7-9 and TRBJ2-2; D may be TRBD1 (5 bases). Germline CDR1 and CDR2: SEHNR and FQNEAQ (reference sequence). Trimming took 3 bases from V and 4 from J, leaving 18 bases between them. The CDR3 length is 17 residues.

The J gene is TRBJ2-1, the V gene TRBV5-1, with D unresolved. V lost 10 bases and J lost 9, with 17 bases in between. CDR3 length: 12 residues. Germline V gene data show CDR1 as SGHRS and CDR2 as YFSETQ. DNA for the CDR3: TGCGCCCGGTCACTTCGAGTTGTTGAGCAGTTCTTC. Translation gives CARSLRVVEQFF.

In the case of this clone: One end of the junction is discordant with germline, which a read error may explain. The J gene is TRBJ1-5, the V gene TRBV4-1; no clear D gene. CDR3 length: 17 amino acids. In germline, CDR1 is MGHRA, CDR2 YSYEKL. The CDR3: CASSQEMSAPGNRPQHF. Written as DNA, the CDR3 is TGCGCCAGCAGCCAAGAGATGTCCGCCCCAGGCAATCGGCCCCAGCATTTT.

The rearrangement uses TRBV18 and TRBJ1-1; D is uncertain. The CDR3 spans 14 residues. Germline lookup yields CDR1 KGHSH and CDR2 LQKENI. Trimming removed 3 bases from V and 7 bases from J, with 15 bases in between. CDR3 amino acids: CASSPALEGFEAFF. The CDR3 DNA follows: TGTGCCAGCTCACCCGCCCTCGAGGGATTTGAAGCTTTCTTT.

The chain employs TRBV11-3 and TRBJ2-7; the D is unclear. The V end lost 5 bases, the J end lost 3 bases, and 11 bases lay between the germline ends. Germline CDR1 is SGHNT and CDR2 is YENEEA. This CDR3 region has 13 residues. The CDR3 spells CASSLTPGYEQYF. The CDR3 nucleotides read TGTGCCAGCAGCCTAACCCCGGGCTACGAGCAGTACTTC.

The J gene is TRBJ2-7, the V gene TRBV7-2; the match to TRBD2 covers 9 bases. Germline V gives CDR1 SGHTA, CDR2 FQGNSA. This CDR3 region has 15 residues. V shed 1 base, J shed 2 bases, and the junction held 3 bases outside the gene matches. CDR3 in DNA: TGTGCCAGCAGCTTAGGGGGCGGGGGGGCCTACGAGCAGTACTTC. Protein product: CASSLGGGGAYEQYF.

V and J are TRBV11-3 and TRBJ1-1; TRBD1 might be the D (5 bases). The CDR3 covers 15 residues. CDR1 SGHNT and CDR2 YENEEA come from the germline V gene. Trimming left V 6 bases short and J 0 bases short, with 14 bases between. CDR3 sequence: CASRSARGMNTEAFF. CDR3 DNA: TGTGCCAGCAGATCCGCTAGGGGAATGAACACTGAAGCTTTCTTT. The full variable domain, its missing parts supplied by reference TRBV11-3 and TRBJ1-1, is EAGVVQSPRYKIIEKKQPVAFWCNPISGHNTLYWYLQNLGQGPELLIRYENEEAVDDSQLPKDRFSAERLKGVDSTLKIQPAELGDSAVYLCASRSARGMNTEAFFGQGTRLTVV.

The rearrangement links TRBV15 to TRBJ1-5; maybe TRBD1 (6 bases). V was shortened by 1 base and J by 6 bases, with 13 bases between the two germline ends. The germline CDR1 and CDR2 sequences are LNHNV and YYDKDF (reference sequence). The CDR3 has 15 residues. CDR3 DNA: TGTGCCACCAGCAGAGCTGGGGGGGGGCTTCAGCCCCAGCATTTT. Translation: CATSRAGGGLQPQHF.

The chain employs TRBV5-4 and TRBJ2-7, with 14 bases fitting TRBD2. The J call could be wrong; TRBJ2-5 is a better fit for the DNA end. Germline assignment: CDR1 SGHNT and CDR2 YYREEE (reference sequence). The CDR3 has 17 residues. In DNA form, the CDR3 reads TGTGCCAGCAGCTTGGGGGGACTAGCGGGGGCGGTGGGGACCCAGTACTTC. It specifies CASSLGGLAGAVGTQYF.

This chain uses TRBV5-4 with TRBJ2-5, with 7 bases matching TRBD2. V shed 1 base and J 5 bases; nucleotides not matched to a gene: 5. The CDR3 has 14 amino acids. Germline loops: CDR1 SGHNT, CDR2 YYREEE (reference sequence). The CDR3 loop reads CASSLWGGRETQYF. Here the CDR3 DNA reads TGTGCCAGCAGCTTGTGGGGGGGGAGGGAGACCCAGTACTTC.

The V call is TRBV10-3, the J call TRBJ1-2; D is perhaps TRBD1 (6 bases). V was cut by 8 bases and J by 8 bases, with 12 bases left in between. The CDR3 length is 11 residues. The germline V gene has CDR1 ENHRY and CDR2 SYGVKD. CDR3 sequence reads: CAISRGGGYTF. The CDR3 DNA sequence: TGTGCCATCTCCAGGGGTGGCGGCTACACCTTC.

V is TRBV9 and J is TRBJ2-1; 12 positions match TRBD2. This CDR3 has 17 amino acids. The J segment lost 8 bases and the V segment lost 0 bases, leaving 9 bases of the junction unmatched. Germline CDR1 reads SGDLS; CDR2 reads YYNGEE. Here the CDR3 DNA reads TGTGCCAGCAGCGTAGCTCCCCTAGCGGGGGGGATTGATGAGCAGTTCTTC. Protein product: CASSVAPLAGGIDEQFF.

This sequence joins TRBV11-3 and TRBJ2-7; TRBD1 aligns across 9 bases. Germline-derived CDR1 and CDR2 are SGHNT and YENEEA. V lost 0 bases, J lost 4 bases, and 7 bases stayed unmatched. The CDR3 has 16 residues. CDR3 amino acids: CASSLDHWDRDYEQYF. The CDR3 DNA follows: TGTGCCAGCAGCTTAGACCATTGGGACAGGGATTACGAGCAGTACTTC.

The J gene is TRBJ1-1, the V gene TRBV4-1; tentative D call: TRBD1 (5 bases). V was pared by 4 bases and J by 4 bases, with 16 bases between. Germline CDR1 and CDR2: MGHRA and YSYEKL. This CDR3 region has 15 residues. The CDR3 DNA sequence: TGCGCCAGCAGCCTTATTTCGGGGGGATTCACTGAAGCTTTCTTT. Translating it yields CASSLISGGFTEAFF.

The rearrangement uses TRBV11-2 and TRBJ2-2; 7 nucleotides agree with TRBD1. V shed 0 bases and J 0 bases; nucleotides not matched to a gene: 7. CDR3 length: 18 residues. Germline loops: CDR1 SGHAT, CDR2 FQNNGV. The CDR3, as DNA: TGTGCCAGCAGCTTAGATTCCAGGGACAGTTCGAACACCGGGGAGCTGTTTTTT. This gives the protein CASSLDSRDSSNTGELFF. The whole variable domain, remainder taken from reference TRBV11-2 and TRBJ2-2, is EAGVAQSPRYKIIEKRQSVAFWCNPISGHATLYWYQQILGQGPKLLIQFQNNGVVDDSQLPKDRFSAERLKGVDSTLKIQPAKLEDSAVYLCASSLDSRDSSNTGELFFGEGSRLTVL.

V gene TRBV5-6 combines with J gene TRBJ1-1; no definite D call. The CDR3 covers 12 residues. The V end lost 0 bases, the J end lost 8 bases, and 8 bases lay between the germline ends. Germline V gene sequence: CDR1 SGHDT, CDR2 YYEEEE. The CDR3 DNA is TGTGCCAGCAGCTTGGAGCGTAGAGAAGCTTTCTTT. Translating gives CASSLERREAFF.

The genes are TRBV7-2 and TRBJ2-3; 9 bases line up with TRBD2. The CDR3 length is 18 residues. The V segment lost 1 base and the J segment 0 bases; nucleotides outside the gene matches: 8. CDR1 is SGHTA, CDR2 FQGNSA, per germline. The CDR3 sequence: CASSLVATSGLSTDTQYF. CDR3 nucleotide sequence: TGTGCCAGCAGCTTAGTTGCGACTAGCGGACTTAGCACAGATACGCAGTATTTT.

Only a few counts were recorded for this clone. The chain joins TRBV27 to TRBJ2-7; weak D call: TRBD1 (6 bases). The CDR3 spans 18 residues. With 8 bases removed from V and 3 bases from J, the gap between germline ends came to 29 bases. The germline gives CDR1 MNHEY, CDR2 SMNVEV (reference sequence). CDR3 sequence reads: CASAPQTLAGAHGYEQYF. The CDR3 region has the DNA TGTGCCAGCGCCCCACAAACTTTGGCAGGGGCCCATGGCTACGAGCAGTACTTC.

The chain links TRBV2 to TRBJ2-7; tentatively, D is TRBD1 (6 bases). In germline, CDR1 is SNHLY, CDR2 FYNNEI. The ends were cut back, 10 bases at V and 3 bases at J, with 10 bases in the middle. This CDR3 has 11 amino acids. DNA for the CDR3: TGTGCCACCACAGGGTTCTACGAGCAGTACTTC. It specifies CATTGFYEQYF.

This rearrangement joins TRBV7-8 to TRBJ2-2; 9 bases fit TRBD1. V lost 4 bases to trimming and J lost 2 bases; unmatched junction nucleotides: 20. This CDR3 region has 21 residues. Germline lookup yields CDR1 SGHVS and CDR2 FQNEAQ. CDR3 residues: CASSSRFLVSGQGRNTGELFF. As DNA, the CDR3 is TGTGCCAGCAGCTCAAGATTCCTGGTGTCCGGACAGGGGAGAAACACCGGGGAGCTGTTTTTT.

This clone has a single count. The V gene is TRBV11-1, the J gene TRBJ1-2; possible D gene TRBD1, 6 bases. This CDR3 is 13 amino acids long. Germline lookup yields CDR1 SGHAT and CDR2 FQDESV (reference sequence). The V end was cut by 5 bases, the J end by 10 bases, with 17 bases between. CDR3 nucleotides: TGTGCCAGCAGCCGCAAGGGGGGGGGACTCTACACCTTC. As protein: CASSRKGGGLYTF. The complete variable domain, with remaining parts taken from reference TRBV11-1 and TRBJ1-2, reads EAEVAQSPRYKITEKSQAVAFWCDPISGHATLYWYRQILGQGPELLVQFQDESVVDDSQLPKDRFSAERLKGVDSTLKIQPAELGDSAMYLCASSRKGGGLYTFGSGTRLTVV.

This clone was counted once. The chain employs TRBV5-1 and TRBJ1-3; D gene ambiguous. Trimming took off 0 bases at V and 2 bases at J, with 9 bases between the two ends. CDR1 is SGHRS and CDR2 is YFSETQ in the germline V gene. The CDR3 is 15 residues long. DNA of the CDR3: TGCGCCAGCAGCTTGGGTGCAGGTGCTGGAAACACCATATATTTT. The encoded protein is CASSLGAGAGNTIYF.

The chain is built from TRBV6-5 and TRBJ1-1; D is unresolved. V lost 0 bases and J 0 bases, leaving 8 bases between the germline ends. CDR1 and CDR2 from the germline V gene are MNHEY and SVGAGI. CDR3 length equals 15 residues. Here the CDR3 DNA reads TGTGCCAGCAGTTACTCCCCGGGTATGAACACTGAAGCTTTCTTT. It yields the protein CASSYSPGMNTEAFF.